This passage covers 8 T cell receptor beta chains from one sample sequenced in a study of blood T cells in healthy people across ages. A sample-barcoded 5' primer and a J-beta primer mix were used in a second PCR of roughly 7 to 12 cycles. TCRdb reprocessed the 5' RACE reads with MiXCR, giving one entry per CDR3 protein. The table lists 800,000 to 950,000 distinct CDR3 sequences, roughly 50% of them singletons. The sequenced material came from blood. The receptors originated from a man aged 30-40 years in good health.

This clonotype was observed at least ten times. The V and J genes are TRBV20-1 and TRBJ2-7; no firm D call. The CDR3 has 13 residues. CDR1 DFQATT and CDR2 SNEGSKA come from the germline V gene (reference sequence). Trimming removed 3 bases at V and 2 bases at J, with 11 bases between. CDR3 nucleotide sequence: TGCAGTGCTAGGATCGCCCCGACCTACGAGCAGTACTTC. It translates to CSARIAPTYEQYF.

This rearrangement joins TRBV28 to TRBJ2-3; perhaps TRBD2 as D (5 bases). Per the germline V gene, CDR1 is MDHEN and CDR2 is SYDVKM. The V end lost 4 bases, the J end lost 4 bases, and 15 bases lay between the germline ends. This CDR3 has 15 amino acids. DNA for the CDR3: TGTGCCAGCAGTTCCACGGGGAATTCCGCAGATACGCAGTATTTT. Its translation is CASSSTGNSADTQYF.

The chain links TRBV27 to TRBJ2-5; D is possibly TRBD2 (5 bases). From germline, CDR1 is MNHEY and CDR2 SMNVEV (reference sequence). Trimming took 4 bases from V and 0 from J, leaving 18 bases between them. The CDR3 is 17 amino acids. CDR3 sequence reads: CASSSLNSEVYQETQYF. The CDR3 DNA follows: TGTGCCAGCAGTTCCCTAAATAGCGAGGTGTACCAAGAGACCCAGTACTTC.

This chain links TRBV7-9 with TRBJ2-1; 8 bases are shared with TRBD1. The CDR3 is 15 amino acids. Germline lookup yields CDR1 SEHNR and CDR2 FQNEAQ (reference sequence). V lost 0 bases, J lost 6 bases, and 4 bases stayed unmatched. The CDR3 here is CASSLARQGFNEQFF. The CDR3 region has the DNA TGTGCCAGCAGCTTAGCGAGACAGGGGTTCAATGAGCAGTTCTTC.

The CDR3, as DNA: TGTGCCAGCAGTCCCAGGTCCCATGTTCAGTACTTC. Translated: CASSPRSHVQYF. The V and J genes are TRBV12-3 or TRBV12-4 and TRBJ2-4; no firm D call. This CDR3 contains 12 residues. The V end lost 5 bases, the J end lost 11 bases, and 13 bases lay between the germline ends.

With regard to this clonotype: A much more abundant neighbour one base away suggests this may be a read error. The chain couples TRBV20-1 to TRBJ2-1; 11 bases map to TRBD2. The CDR3 sequence is 14 residues long. CDR1 is DFQATT and CDR2 is SNEGSKA in the germline V gene (reference sequence). V lost 5 bases, J lost 11 bases, and 11 bases stayed unmatched. CDR3 in amino acids: CSASRLAGRNQQFF. The CDR3 coding sequence is TGCAGTGCTTCCAGACTAGCGGGGAGGAATCAGCAGTTCTTC.

The chain links TRBV21-1 to TRBJ1-3; the table's D call TRBD1 went unverified against the DNA. TRBV21-1 counts as a pseudogene. This CDR3 spans 16 amino acids. CDR3 loop: CASSKASGEAGNTIYF. The CDR3 DNA follows: TGTGCCAGCAGCAAAGCCTCCGGGGAAGCTGGAAACACCATATATTTT.

This sequence joins TRBV29-1 and TRBJ1-1; D is unresolved. The CDR3 loop spans 13 amino acids. Germline values: CDR1 SQVTM, CDR2 ANQGSEA. Trimming took off 8 bases at V and 3 bases at J, with 16 bases between the two ends. Here the CDR3 DNA reads TGCAGCATAACCGTGAGGGTCGACACTGAAGCTTTCTTT. This codes for CSITVRVDTEAFF. Complete variable domain (other parts from reference TRBV29-1 and TRBJ1-1): SAVISQKPSRDICQRGTSLTIQCQVDSQVTMMFWYRQQPGQSLTLIATANQGSEATYESGFVIDKFPISRPNLTFSTLTVSNMSPEDSSIYLCSITVRVDTEAFFGQGTRLTVV.